Presented here are 4 T cell receptor beta chains from one specimen sequenced in a study of blood T cell repertoires in COVID-19. Clones were sequenced by immunoSEQ multiplex PCR, and TCRdb holds only the in-frame ones, with some missing. The table shows roughly 46,000 clones, with 80% to 90% occurring only once. Sequencing was done on a sample of peripheral blood. The receptors derive from a human donor with active COVID-19. The donor label of this sample is uncertain.

The V and J genes are TRBV7-9 and TRBJ1-5; tentative D call: TRBD1 (5 bases). V lost 1 base, J lost 3 bases, and 10 bases lay in between. Germline lookup yields CDR1 SEHNR and CDR2 FQNEAQ (reference sequence). This CDR3 contains 15 residues. CDR3: CASSLGSGNNQPQHF. CDR3 sequence (DNA): TGTGCCAGCAGCTTAGGTTCAGGGAACAATCAGCCCCAGCATTTT.

This clone was observed once. The chain combines TRBV7-8 with TRBJ2-3; tentatively, D is TRBD2 (6 bases). Germline CDR1 SGHVS, CDR2 FQNEAQ. The CDR3 sequence is 15 residues long. The V and J ends lost 5 bases and 4 bases respectively, with 16 bases between them. The CDR3 loop is CASSPDPGVSDTQYF. The DNA of the CDR3 is TGTGCCAGCAGCCCGGATCCGGGGGTGTCAGATACGCAGTATTTT.

The J gene is TRBJ2-1, the V gene TRBV5-8; D may be TRBD2 (6 bases). The CDR3 is 13 amino acids. V was pared by 1 base and J by 5 bases, with 7 bases between. Germline V gene lookup returns CDR1 SGHTS and CDR2 YDEGEE. The CDR3 reads CASSLRLDNEQFF. The CDR3 region has the DNA TGTGCCAGCAGCTTGAGACTAGACAATGAGCAGTTCTTC.

The rearrangement uses TRBV5-4 and TRBJ2-3; D is unclear. Trimming took 0 bases from V and 11 from J, leaving 10 bases between them. Germline-derived CDR1 and CDR2 are SGHNT and YYREEE (reference sequence). CDR3 length: 12 amino acids. As DNA, the CDR3 is TGTGCCAGCAGCTTGGAGCGAGGTTGGCAGTATTTT. It translates to CASSLERGWQYF.